This T cell receptor beta chain was profiled in a study of T cells in narcolepsy. Across the study: Healthy controls were enrolled alongside patients with narcolepsy type 1 or type 2.

Profiled with immunoSEQ multiplex PCR; TCRdb holds only in-frame clones, not every one. The sample contains fewer than 40,000 clones, 82% of which appear only once. CDR3 size: 14 residues. V lost 3 bases and J lost 2, with 7 bases in between. The germline CDR1 and CDR2 sequences are LNHDA and SQIVND (reference sequence). Sample: CD45RA- memory CD4+ T cells from PBMCs. The chain couples TRBV19 to TRBJ2-2, with D hard to call. This clonotype was obtained from a human donor with narcolepsy. In DNA form, the CDR3 reads TGTGCCAGTAGTATCAACAGTAACACCGGGGAGCTGTTTTTT. It specifies CASSINSNTGELFF.